The rows below give T cell receptor beta chains drawn from one sample of a study of regulatory T cells in long-lasting Graves disease. TCRdb recomputed calls from the multiplex PCR reads with MiXCR, one row per CDR3 protein. The profile shows about 300,000 distinct CDR3 sequences, around 20% of them singletons. Sample: peripheral blood mononuclear cells (PBMCs), taken when the disease was refractory, from a patient treated with antithyroid drugs. Receptor source: a female donor with Graves disease. The CDR3 runs from the conserved cysteine through the conserved F or W. The order of the fields is clone size, J gene, D gene, V gene, CDR3 DNA, CDR3 protein. The D gene is left open where the match is weak. The size of a clone is reported for some rows only, either as once, few or many, or as a class for expanded clones.

many	TRBJ2-5	.	TRBV3-1	TGTGCCAGCAGCCAAGATGTGGTCGCAGAGACCCAGTACTTC	CASSQDVVAETQYF
many	TRBJ1-5	TRBD1	TRBV2	TGTGCCAGCAGTGGAGACAGGGGATTTCAGCCCCAGCATTTT	CASSGDRGFQPQHF
.	TRBJ2-2	TRBD1	TRBV29-1	TGCAGCGCCCAGGGGGCTAACACCGGGGAGCTGTTTTTT	CSAQGANTGELFF
once	TRBJ2-1	TRBD1	TRBV30	TGTGCCTTTCTAAGACAGGGGTCTTACAATGAGCAGTTCTTC	CAFLRQGSYNEQFF
many	TRBJ1-1	.	TRBV28	TGTGCCAGCAGTCGGTTCAGGGACCCTGAAGCTTTCTTT	CASSRFRDPEAFF
.	TRBJ2-5	.	TRBV18	TGTGCCAGCCCACGTAGCGGTGAAGAGACCCAGTACTTC	CASPRSGEETQYF
many	TRBJ2-5	.	TRBV30	TGTGCCTGGAGTGTATTCGGGGGTACCCAGTACTTC	CAWSVFGGTQYF
few	TRBJ1-6	.	TRBV19	TGTGCCAGTAGTACCGACCATGGACAGCGTGATAATTCACCCCTCCACTTT	CASSTDHGQRDNSPLHF
few	TRBJ2-7	TRBD2	TRBV29-1	TGCAGCGTTGAAGAGGGAGGGGACGAGCAGTACTTC	CSVEEGGDEQYF
few	TRBJ2-7	TRBD2	TRBV20-1	TGCAGTGCCCCGGGACTAGCGGGAGCCTACGAGCAGTACTTC	CSAPGLAGAYEQYF
few	TRBJ2-2	.	TRBV18	TGTGCCAGCTCACCATCCCAGGGCAGAAACACCGGGGAGCTGTTTTTT	CASSPSQGRNTGELFF